This TCR beta chain comes out of a study of T cells in localized non-small cell lung cancer. The repertoire was sequenced with immunoSEQ multiplex PCR; TCRdb's copy has only in-frame clones and lacks some. Of tens of thousands of clones in the sample, roughly nine tenths were seen once. Sequenced here: peripheral blood, sampled before any cancer treatment. This TCR derives from a man aged 40-75 years with stage I lung adenocarcinoma.

CDR3 residues: CASSLTLASGSSSYNEQFF. The CDR3 bases are TGCGCCAGCAGCTTGACCCTAGCTAGCGGGAGCAGCTCCTACAATGAGCAGTTCTTC. V and J are TRBV5-1 and TRBJ2-1, with TRBD2 identical over 10 bases. CDR3 length equals 19 residues. CDR1 is SGHRS, CDR2 YFSETQ, per germline. V was pared by 1 base and J by 0 bases, with 10 bases of the junction left unmatched. Full variable domain (outside the CDR3, taken from reference TRBV5-1 and TRBJ2-1): KAGVTQTPRYLIKTRGQQVTLSCSPISGHRSVSWYQQTPGQGLQFLFEYFSETQRNKGNFPGRFSGRQFSNSRSEMNVSTLELGDSALYLCASSLTLASGSSSYNEQFFGPGTRLTVL.